These 10 T cell receptor beta chains were sequenced from one sample in a study of T cell repertoires in cytomegalovirus infection. MiXCR, applied by TCRdb to the reads, yields one record per CDR3 protein. The table shows hundreds of thousands of distinct CDR3 sequences, with about 30% occurring only once. These receptors have no known antigen. The sample consisted of cultured PBMCs, taken from culture after CMV antigen stimulation. The receptors derive from a human donor in good health (CMV status not recorded). Some clones in this sample may be carry-over from other donors' samples.

The chain has TRBV10-3 and TRBJ1-2; 9 bases agree with TRBD1. The CDR3 contains 14 residues. The junction had 10 bases not matched to a gene; V was cut back by 8 bases and J by 6 bases. Germline loops: CDR1 ENHRY, CDR2 SYGVKD. This CDR3 is CAIRGGQGIDGYTF. CDR3 DNA: TGTGCCATCCGTGGAGGACAGGGGATTGATGGCTACACCTTC.

The table lists this clonotype with a few counts. The chain uses TRBV20-1 and TRBJ2-7; D unresolved. Trimming shortened V by 4 bases and J by 1 base, and 14 bases separated the two germline ends. The CDR3 loop spans 14 amino acids. In germline, CDR1 is DFQATT, CDR2 SNEGSKA (reference sequence). The chain's CDR3 is CSAKWVASSYEQYF. The CDR3, as DNA: TGCAGTGCTAAGTGGGTCGCGAGTTCCTACGAGCAGTACTTC.

The rearrangement uses TRBV5-1 and TRBJ2-7; D perhaps matches TRBD1 (6 bases). There are 15 residues in the CDR3. The ends were cut back, 4 bases at V and 0 bases at J, with 14 bases in the middle. CDR1 is SGHRS, CDR2 YFSETQ, per germline. The CDR3 loop is CASSPSRGLSYEQYF. The CDR3 DNA follows: TGCGCCAGCAGCCCTAGCAGGGGTCTCTCCTACGAGCAGTACTTC.

The gene calls are TRBV23-1 and TRBJ1-5; D might be TRBD1 (5 bases). TRBV23-1 qualifies as an ORF whose function is uncertain. CDR3 size: 16 residues. With 0 bases removed from V and 2 bases from J, the gap between germline ends came to 11 bases. The CDR3 sequence: CASSQSGVNCNQPQHF. The CDR3 region has the DNA TGCGCCAGCAGTCAATCGGGGGTTAATTGCAATCAGCCCCAGCATTTT.

This clonotype has a count of ten or more. This chain links TRBV7-2 with TRBJ2-4; either TRBD1 or TRBD2 may supply D (6 bases each). V was cut by 5 bases and J by 8 bases, with 13 bases left in between. The CDR3 is 13 residues long. Germline CDR1 reads SGHTA; CDR2 reads FQGNSA. In DNA form, the CDR3 reads TGTGCCAGCAGCCGGGTGAGGGGGGACATTCAGTACTTC. It encodes CASSRVRGDIQYF. Supplemented by reference TRBV7-2 and TRBJ2-4, the full variable domain reads GAGVSQSPSNKVTEKGKDVELRCDPISGHTALYWYRQSLGQGLEFLIYFQGNSAPDKSGLPSDRFSAERTGGSVSTLTIQRTQQEDSAVYLCASSRVRGDIQYFGAGTRLSVL.

The V and J genes are TRBV12-3 or TRBV12-4 and TRBJ2-1; tentatively, D is TRBD1 (6 bases). The CDR3 spans 13 residues. V gave up 4 bases and J gave up 8 bases, with 12 bases separating them. This chain's CDR3 is CASSSGQWDEQFF. DNA for the CDR3: TGTGCCAGCAGTTCGGGACAATGGGATGAGCAGTTCTTC.

The chain is built from TRBV7-8 and TRBJ1-1; D is uncertain. CDR1 is SGHVS, CDR2 FQNEAQ, per germline. The CDR3 has 12 amino acids. V gave up 5 bases and J gave up 7 bases, with 11 bases separating them. CDR3 region: CASSPDSGEAFF. CDR3 sequence (DNA): TGTGCCAGCAGCCCTGACTCTGGTGAAGCTTTCTTT.

V gene TRBV28 combines with J gene TRBJ2-7, with unresolved D. The CDR3 spans 15 residues. V gave up 4 bases and J gave up 4 bases, with 17 bases separating them. In germline, CDR1 is MDHEN, CDR2 SYDVKM. CDR3 amino acids: CASSSPSGSPYEQYF. DNA of the CDR3: TGTGCCAGCAGTTCCCCCTCCGGGTCACCTTACGAGCAGTACTTC.

Only a few counts were recorded for this clonotype. The chain combines TRBV28 with TRBJ1-1; D possibly corresponds to TRBD1 (5 bases). Germline assignment: CDR1 MDHEN and CDR2 SYDVKM. The CDR3 has 14 residues. The V end lost 0 bases, the J end lost 5 bases, and 10 bases lay between the germline ends. The CDR3 region is CASSLWAGWTEAFF. The CDR3 coding sequence is TGTGCCAGCAGTTTATGGGCAGGGTGGACTGAAGCTTTCTTT.

The V call is TRBV7-2, the J call TRBJ2-4, with a tentative D call TRBD2 (5 bases). The CDR3 sequence is 13 residues long. Per germline, CDR1 SGHTA and CDR2 FQGNSA. V lost 0 bases and J lost 15, with 15 bases in between. CDR3 bases: TGTGCCAGCAGCTTAGCCTCCGGGATGGAGTCGTACTTC. Its protein is CASSLASGMESYF.